The clone carrying this T cell receptor (beta chain) has at least ten counts. Its antigen remains unknown. The germline gives CDR1 MNHNS, CDR2 SASEGT. Germline trimming cut 6 bases from V and 7 bases from J; bases unmatched to any gene: 5. The CDR3 covers 13 residues. The library targeted TCRbeta and was prepared with unique molecular identifiers. TCRdb ran MiXCR on the PCR reads and lists one entry per CDR3 protein. Of about 47,000 distinct CDR3 sequences in the sample, around 56% were seen once. These data come from a study of T-cell reconstitution after alpha-beta-depleted transplantation in children. Study-wide results and caveats: After transplant, high TCRbeta diversity at day 60 in some patients arose from surviving recipient T cells and thymic progenitors.

The TCR was taken from a boy less than two years old with SCID, due to receive a stem cell transplant. The starting material was peripheral blood, obtained before TCRalphabeta/CD19-depleted stem cell transplant. The chain employs TRBV6-1 and TRBJ2-1; 8 bases are shared with TRBD1. The CDR3 protein is CASRLTGVNEQFF. In DNA, the CDR3 is TGTGCCAGCAGATTGACAGGGGTGAATGAGCAGTTCTTC.